The 17 T cell receptor beta chains given below trace back to one sample, sequenced in a study of cytomegalovirus exposure and HLA in healthy donors. Clones were sequenced by immunoSEQ multiplex PCR, and TCRdb holds only the in-frame ones, with some missing. The sample yields approximately 140,000 clones, approximately 86% seen once. Material for sequencing was PBMCs. The receptors were sampled from a woman aged 18-30 years in good health and CMV-seropositive.

The rearrangement joins TRBV6-1 to TRBJ1-5, with TRBD1 matching over 9 bases. V was clipped by 7 bases and J by 5 bases; unmatched bases: 6. The CDR3 is 14 amino acids. Germline CDR1 and CDR2: MNHNS and SASEGT. The CDR3 sequence is CASTGTGLYQPQHF. CDR3 DNA: TGTGCCAGCACCGGGACAGGGTTATATCAGCCCCAGCATTTT.

The chain has TRBV4-2 and TRBJ1-2, with TRBD1 matching over 7 bases. V shed 0 bases, J shed 8 bases, and the junction held 6 bases outside the gene matches. Germline-derived CDR1 and CDR2 are LGHNA and YNFKEQ. The CDR3 runs 14 residues. The CDR3 sequence: CASSQDWQGVGYTF. The DNA for the CDR3 is TGTGCCAGCAGCCAAGACTGGCAGGGGGTCGGCTACACCTTC.

The rearrangement joins TRBV9 to TRBJ1-2; tentative D call: TRBD1 (6 bases). V was shortened by 0 bases and J by 5 bases, with 11 bases between the two germline ends. This CDR3 contains 14 residues. Germline V gene lookup returns CDR1 SGDLS and CDR2 YYNGEE. DNA of the CDR3: TGTGCCAGCAGCGTAGCTGCAGGGGAATATGGCTACACCTTC. This gives the protein CASSVAAGEYGYTF.

The rearrangement links TRBV19 to TRBJ2-3; a weak D match, TRBD2 (6 bases). The V end lost 5 bases, the J end lost 5 bases, and 11 bases lay between the germline ends. Per the germline V gene, CDR1 is LNHDA and CDR2 is SQIVND (reference sequence). The CDR3 runs 13 residues. This CDR3 reads CASSDSGVDTQYF. As DNA, the CDR3 is TGTGCCAGTAGTGATTCGGGGGTAGATACGCAGTATTTT.

The chain joins TRBV27 to TRBJ1-2, with D possibly matching TRBD1 (6 bases). Per the germline V gene, CDR1 is MNHEY and CDR2 is SMNVEV (reference sequence). This CDR3 comprises 12 residues. With 6 bases removed from V and 7 bases from J, the gap between germline ends came to 12 bases. For the CDR3, the DNA is TGTGCCAGCAGACAGGGTTCTCGTGGCTACACCTTC. This translates into CASRQGSRGYTF.

The rearrangement joins TRBV7-2 to TRBJ2-7; 7 positions agree with TRBD2. The CDR3 length is 15 residues. The germline CDR1 and CDR2 sequences are SGHTA and FQGNSA. V trimming: 5 bases; J trimming: 4 bases; junction bases outside the gene matches: 11. Here the CDR3 DNA reads TGTGCCAGCAGCCAAAGCGGGATAATAGGATACGAGCAGTACTTC. Encoded protein: CASSQSGIIGYEQYF.

The gene calls are TRBV15 and TRBJ1-2, with D possibly TRBD1 on 6 matching bases. This CDR3 spans 15 amino acids. Germline V gene sequence: CDR1 LNHNV, CDR2 YYDKDF (reference sequence). V was clipped by 0 bases and J by 6 bases, with 14 bases between them. CDR3 loop: CATSRELGGYDGYTF. The CDR3 DNA reads as TGTGCCACCAGCAGAGAATTAGGGGGATACGATGGCTACACCTTC. The entire variable domain, with the rest obtained from reference TRBV15 and TRBJ1-2, is as follows: DAMVIQNPRYQVTQFGKPVTLSCSQTLNHNVMYWYQQKSSQAPKLLFHYYDKDFNNEADTPDNFQSRRPNTSFCFLDIRSPGLGDTAMYLCATSRELGGYDGYTFGSGTRLTVV.

The chain combines TRBV9 with TRBJ1-2; D is uncertain. The CDR3 length is 14 residues. The V gene's germline CDR1 is SGDLS and CDR2 YYNGEE. Between the trimmed V and J ends, which lost 0 bases and 4 bases, there was a span of 10 bases. As DNA, the CDR3 is TGTGCCAGCAGCGTAGGTTCGGCGGTCTATGGCTACACCTTC. Its protein is CASSVGSAVYGYTF. Full variable domain (remainder filled in from reference TRBV9 and TRBJ1-2): DSGVTQTPKHLITATGQRVTLRCSPRSGDLSVYWYQQSLDQGLQFLIQYYNGEERAKGNILERFSAQQFPDLHSELNLSSLELGDSALYFCASSVGSAVYGYTFGSGTRLTVV.

The V and J genes are TRBV5-1 and TRBJ2-7; TRBD2 aligns across 12 bases. The germline V gene encodes CDR1 SGHRS and CDR2 YFSETQ. The junction had 6 bases not matched to a gene; V was cut back by 3 bases and J by 5 bases. The CDR3 contains 15 residues. This CDR3 is CASSSLTSGSHEQYF. The CDR3 DNA follows: TGCGCCAGCAGCTCCCTGACTAGCGGGAGCCACGAGCAGTACTTC.

CDR3 residues: CASSEPGQYNSPLHF. CDR3 in DNA: TGTGCCAGCAGTGAACCGGGACAGTATAATTCACCCCTCCACTTT. The chain has TRBV6-1 and TRBJ1-6; 7 nucleotides match TRBD1. This CDR3 contains 15 residues. The germline CDR1 and CDR2 sequences are MNHNS and SASEGT. The junction had 2 bases not matched to a gene; V was cut back by 2 bases and J by 4 bases.

This chain connects TRBV2 to TRBJ1-4; D gene ambiguous. Trimming stripped 4 bases from V and 5 bases from J, with 17 bases between. Looked up from germline, CDR1 is SNHLY and CDR2 is FYNNEI. This CDR3 is built from 16 residues. The DNA of the CDR3 is TGTGCCAGCAGTGCAACGCGCCGTAGGGAGAATGAAAAACTGTTTTTT. Residues: CASSATRRRENEKLFF. Filled out from reference TRBV2 and TRBJ1-4, the complete variable domain reads EPEVTQTPSHQVTQMGQEVILRCVPISNHLYFYWYRQILGQKVEFLVSFYNNEISEKSEIFDDQFSVERPDGSNFTLKIRSTKLEDSAMYFCASSATRRRENEKLFFGSGTQLSVL.

The chain combines TRBV7-2 with TRBJ1-1; tentatively, D is TRBD1 (5 bases). The CDR3 sequence is 16 residues long. The germline gives CDR1 SGHTA, CDR2 FQGNSA. Deletions cut 4 bases from V and 2 bases from J, with 17 bases between. The CDR3 protein is CASSSPPDRYNTEAFF. The CDR3 DNA reads as TGTGCCAGCAGCTCCCCCCCCGACAGATACAACACTGAAGCTTTCTTT.

The chain carries TRBV30 and TRBJ2-5; TRBD2 agrees at 8 bases. Unmatched junction bases numbered 8, after V lost 3 bases and J lost 2 bases. The CDR3 has 15 residues. Looked up from germline, CDR1 is GTSNPN and CDR2 is SVGIG (reference sequence). The chain's CDR3 is CAWRQTSATQETQYF. The CDR3, as DNA: TGTGCCTGGAGACAGACTAGCGCCACACAAGAGACCCAGTACTTC.

This chain connects TRBV7-9 to TRBJ2-7, with D perhaps matching TRBD1 (5 bases). Trimming removed 2 bases from V and 2 bases from J, with 13 bases in between. The CDR3 is 15 amino acids. The germline V gene has CDR1 SEHNR and CDR2 FQNEAQ (reference sequence). The chain's CDR3 is CASSLKGRNPYEQYF. CDR3 DNA: TGTGCCAGCAGCTTAAAGGGGCGGAACCCCTACGAGCAGTACTTC. The full variable domain, its missing parts supplied by reference TRBV7-9 and TRBJ2-7, is DTGVSQNPRHKITKRGQNVTFRCDPISEHNRLYWYRQTLGQGPEFLTYFQNEAQLEKSRLLSDRFSAERPKGSFSTLEIQRTEQGDSAMYLCASSLKGRNPYEQYFGPGTRLTVT.

The chain combines TRBV27 with TRBJ2-3; possible D gene TRBD2, 6 bases. The germline gives CDR1 MNHEY, CDR2 SMNVEV (reference sequence). The CDR3 has 14 amino acids. Trimming stripped 2 bases from V and 4 bases from J, with 10 bases between. The CDR3 reads CASSLRLGADTQYF. CDR3 DNA sequence: TGTGCCAGCAGTTTAAGACTAGGCGCAGATACGCAGTATTTT.

This clone was found a few times. The chain uses TRBV7-8 and TRBJ1-1; 7 nucleotides align to TRBD1. This CDR3 is 12 amino acids long. V lost 5 bases, J lost 7 bases, and 4 bases stayed unmatched. Per the germline V gene, CDR1 is SGHVS and CDR2 is FQNEAQ. CDR3 sequence: CASSPRQGEAFF. The CDR3 DNA sequence: TGTGCCAGCAGCCCCCGACAGGGTGAAGCTTTCTTT.

The J gene is TRBJ2-2, the V gene TRBV27; D is possibly TRBD2 (7 bases). The CDR3 loop spans 15 amino acids. Germline CDR1 and CDR2: MNHEY and SMNVEV (reference sequence). Deletions cut 2 bases from V and 7 bases from J, with 14 bases between. The CDR3 nucleotides read TGTGCCAGCAGTTTAGGGGGGGCCCTGGGCGGGGAGCTGTTTTTT. Translated, it gives CASSLGGALGGELFF.